Listed below are T cell receptor beta chains from one sample, sequenced in a study of T-cell memory formation after mild COVID-19. TCRdb independently ran MiXCR on the 5' RACE reads; one entry per CDR3 protein. This table holds about 350,000 distinct CDR3 sequences, roughly 15% found once. The sequencing sample was made of PBMCs or a T cell subset sorted from them (not recorded which). The receptor source for this set is a man aged 18-30 years who had mild COVID-19 (a few samples of this study predate the infection). Cell type and time point are not known. Each CDR3 is given with its conserved first and last residue. The D gene is left open where the match is weak. Rows give clone size only sometimes, using once, few, many, or a class for an expanded clone.

>16|TRBJ1-1|.|TRBD1|TRBV4-2
CASSQDHDRGGTEAFF
TGTGCCAGCAGCCAAGATCACGACAGGGGCGGTACTGAAGCTTTCTTT
>16|TRBJ2-7|.|TRBD2|TRBV4-3
CASSRVSGGINYEQYF
TGCGCCAGCAGCCGGGTTAGCGGGGGTATAAACTACGAGCAGTACTTC
>15|TRBJ2-1|.|.|TRBV5-1
CASSRGRGEHTEQFF
TGCGCCAGCAGCCGAGGCCGGGGCGAGCACACTGAGCAGTTCTTC
>20|TRBJ2-6|few|TRBD1|TRBV5-1
CASSLEHRGRGTSGANVLTF
TGCGCCAGCAGCTTGGAACACAGGGGGCGCGGCACCTCTGGGGCCAACGTCCTGACTTTC
>21|TRBJ1-3|.|TRBD1|TRBV7-9
CASNQPGQGTLTTFSGNTIYF
TGTGCCAGCAACCAACCGGGACAGGGGACTCTCACTACTTTCTCTGGAAACACCATATATTTT
>18|TRBJ2-7|once|.|TRBV21-1
CASSTGKGRKGDRNEQYF
TGTGCCAGCAGCACAGGAAAGGGAAGAAAAGGCGATAGGAACGAGCAGTACTTC
>13|TRBJ2-3|.|TRBD1|TRBV6-5
CASWGTGGDTQYF
TGTGCCAGCTGGGGGACAGGGGGAGATACGCAGTATTTT
>13|TRBJ2-3|many|.|TRBV5-1
CASSSNAQDTQYF
TGCGCCAGCAGCTCCAACGCTCAGGATACGCAGTATTTT
>13|TRBJ1-4|.|.|TRBV2
CASSPLGGEKLFF
TGTGCCAGCAGTCCCCTCGGGGGGGAAAAACTGTTTTTT
>13|TRBJ2-7|.|.|TRBV6-5
CACATGNPYEQYF
TGTGCCTGCGCAACCGGGAACCCCTACGAGCAGTACTTC
>15|TRBJ2-6|many|TRBD1|TRBV5-1
CASSSQGAGANVLTF
TGCGCCAGCAGCTCGCAGGGGGCTGGGGCCAACGTCCTGACTTTC
>16|TRBJ1-5|few|TRBD1|TRBV5-5
CASSWGQGRGNQPQHF
TGTGCCAGCAGCTGGGGACAGGGGAGAGGCAATCAGCCCCAGCATTTT
>16|TRBJ1-1|few|.|TRBV6-6
CASSYVPGRMNTEAFF
TGTGCCAGCAGTTACGTACCGGGACGCATGAACACTGAAGCTTTCTTT
>15|TRBJ2-3|few|TRBD2|TRBV20-1
CSASRTSGVPDTQYF
TGCAGTGCTAGTCGGACTAGCGGGGTTCCTGATACGCAGTATTTT
>16|TRBJ2-1|.|TRBD2|TRBV6-2/TRBV6-3
CASSSPLAGIYNEQFF
TGTGCCAGCAGCTCCCCCCTAGCGGGTATTTACAATGAGCAGTTCTTC
>17|TRBJ2-1|many|TRBD2|TRBV20-1
CSARDYELAGAPSEQFF
TGCAGTGCTAGAGATTATGAACTAGCGGGGGCCCCGTCTGAGCAGTTCTTC
>15|TRBJ2-5|.|TRBD2|TRBV20-1
CSASELRGGGKTQYF
TGCAGTGCTAGCGAACTGCGGGGGGGCGGGAAGACCCAGTACTTC
>16|TRBJ2-5|many|.|TRBV15
CATSPLEGDSSQTQYF
TGTGCCACCAGCCCCCTAGAAGGGGACTCTTCGCAGACCCAGTACTTC
>14|TRBJ1-5|.|.|TRBV6-2/TRBV6-3
CASSYFQGGQPQHF
TGTGCCAGCAGTTATTTCCAGGGCGGTCAGCCCCAGCATTTT
>16|TRBJ1-1|.|.|TRBV7-6
CASSLEGLGMNTEAFF
TGTGCCAGCAGCTTAGAGGGGCTCGGAATGAACACTGAAGCTTTCTTT
>14|TRBJ2-2|.|.|TRBV19
CASMAGFNTGELFF
TGTGCCAGTATGGCGGGCTTTAACACCGGGGAGCTGTTTTTT